These 29 T cell receptor beta chains share one sample of origin, sequenced in a study of identical twins. TCRdb recomputed calls from the 5' RACE reads with MiXCR, one row per CDR3 protein. This sample has about 730,000 distinct CDR3 sequences, with approximately 22% found just once. The same sample was also used in a study of T cells expressing NK-cell markers.

What was sequenced was PBMCs. These receptors all come from a young woman in good health.

This clonotype was observed once. V usage is TRBV2 and J usage is TRBJ1-4; tentatively, D is TRBD1 (5 bases). V lost 5 bases, J lost 0 bases, and 10 bases lay in between. Germline V gene data show CDR1 as SNHLY and CDR2 as FYNNEI. The CDR3 has 15 amino acids. CDR3 amino acids: CASSPGPPTNEKLFF. Written as DNA, the CDR3 is TGTGCCAGCAGTCCGGGACCCCCAACTAATGAAAAACTGTTTTTT.

This clonotype turned up a few times. The chain uses TRBV5-1 and TRBJ2-2; no clear D gene. V was cut by 0 bases and J by 6 bases, with 9 bases left in between. The CDR3 loop spans 14 amino acids. Germline loops: CDR1 SGHRS, CDR2 YFSETQ. This CDR3 is CASSLAVYAGELFF. The CDR3 bases are TGCGCCAGCAGCTTGGCAGTTTACGCCGGGGAGCTGTTTTTT.

The rearrangement joins TRBV4-3 to TRBJ2-5; 11 positions match TRBD2. V gave up 0 bases and J gave up 3 bases; unmatched junction bases: 3. Per germline, CDR1 LGHNA and CDR2 YSLEER. The CDR3 is 16 residues long. CDR3 amino acids: CASSQDLLAGEETQYF. The CDR3 DNA sequence: TGCGCCAGCAGCCAAGATCTACTAGCGGGAGAAGAGACCCAGTACTTC.

This clonotype showed up many times. The chain joins TRBV12-3 or TRBV12-4 to TRBJ2-1; the match to TRBD2 covers 9 bases. This CDR3 region has 14 residues. Trimming at V came to 3 bases and at J to 4 bases, leaving 1 base not matched to a gene. The CDR3 region is CASSLLAGYNEQFF. CDR3 nucleotide sequence: TGTGCCAGCAGTTTGCTAGCGGGGTACAATGAGCAGTTCTTC.

This clonotype turned up a few times. V gene TRBV29-1 combines with J gene TRBJ1-2; D is unresolved. This CDR3 has 14 amino acids. CDR1 is SQVTM and CDR2 is ANQGSEA in the germline V gene. Trimming took 7 bases from V and 11 from J, leaving 26 bases between them. CDR3 sequence reads: CSGSPDLLGGEYTF. CDR3 nucleotide sequence: TGCAGCGGATCACCGGACCTCTTAGGCGGGGAGTACACCTTC.

The chain joins TRBV5-5 to TRBJ2-7; the D gene is possibly TRBD2 (5 bases). The CDR3 runs 15 residues. Germline CDR1 reads SGHKS; CDR2 reads YYEKEE (reference sequence). V lost 3 bases, J lost 4 bases, and 17 bases lay in between. The CDR3 coding sequence is TGTGCCAGCAGCTCGCCCGTCGGGGTCGGGTACGAGCAGTACTTC. This gives the protein CASSSPVGVGYEQYF.

The V call is TRBV5-1, the J call TRBJ2-1; 8 bases align to TRBD2. Germline V gene data show CDR1 as SGHRS and CDR2 as YFSETQ. CDR3 size: 14 residues. After removal of 4 bases from V and 6 bases from J, the junction contained 6 bases not matched to a gene. The CDR3 region is CASSLGLVGNEQFF. The CDR3 nucleotides read TGCGCCAGCAGCCTGGGACTAGTGGGCAATGAGCAGTTCTTC.

The rearrangement joins TRBV12-3 or TRBV12-4 to TRBJ1-1; no reliable D call. The CDR3 is made up of 11 amino acids. Trimming shortened V by 3 bases and J by 4 bases, and 3 bases separated the two germline ends. DNA of the CDR3: TGTGCCAGCAGTTTTTCCACTGAAGCTTTCTTT. This translates into CASSFSTEAFF.

This clonotype was observed a few times. The V call is TRBV4-3, the J call TRBJ2-1; D call uncertain. The CDR3 is 13 residues long. V was cut by 4 bases and J by 4 bases, with 8 bases left in between. CDR1 and CDR2 (germline): LGHNA, YSLEER. The CDR3: CASSREIYNEQFF. DNA of the CDR3: TGCGCCAGCAGCCGAGAGATATACAATGAGCAGTTCTTC.

This clonotype was seen a few times. The CDR3 sequence: CSAKIAGAIYQETQYF. The DNA of the CDR3 is TGCAGTGCCAAGATAGCGGGAGCTATTTACCAAGAGACCCAGTACTTC. V usage is TRBV20-1 and J usage is TRBJ2-5; 9 nucleotides match TRBD2. The ends lost 6 bases at V and 0 bases at J; junction bases unmatched: 11. The CDR3 covers 16 residues. Per the germline V gene, CDR1 is DFQATT and CDR2 is SNEGSKA (reference sequence).

The table lists this clonotype with many counts. CDR3: CSASRTGGSYNEQFF. The CDR3 DNA reads TGCAGTGCTTCCAGGACGGGAGGATCCTACAATGAGCAGTTCTTC. The chain couples TRBV20-1 to TRBJ2-1, with TRBD2 matching 7 bases. V trimming: 5 bases; J trimming: 1 base; junction bases outside the gene matches: 8. In germline, CDR1 is DFQATT, CDR2 SNEGSKA (reference sequence). This CDR3 has 15 residues.

The chain combines TRBV5-1 with TRBJ2-5; 8 bases agree with TRBD1. The V segment lost 4 bases and the J segment 6 bases; nucleotides outside the gene matches: 11. The CDR3 extends over 15 amino acids. In germline, CDR1 is SGHRS, CDR2 YFSETQ. The CDR3 nucleotides read TGCGCCAGCAGCACCGGACAGGGTGAGGGGAAGACCCAGTACTTC. Translating gives CASSTGQGEGKTQYF.

This clonotype showed up just a few times. The rearrangement uses TRBV7-2 and TRBJ2-3; a weak D match, TRBD1 (6 bases). Trimming removed 5 bases at V and 0 bases at J, with 12 bases between. CDR3 length equals 15 residues. Germline assignment: CDR1 SGHTA and CDR2 FQGNSA. Written as DNA, the CDR3 is TGTGCCAGCAGCCTACAGGGACCTAGCACAGATACGCAGTATTTT. Amino acids: CASSLQGPSTDTQYF.

The rearrangement joins TRBV19 to TRBJ2-7; 7 positions agree with TRBD1. The CDR3 runs 12 residues. Germline V gives CDR1 LNHDA, CDR2 SQIVND (reference sequence). V was clipped by 3 bases and J by 6 bases; unmatched bases: 2. CDR3 sequence: CASSIEGAEQYF. CDR3 DNA: TGTGCCAGTAGTATTGAGGGGGCCGAGCAGTACTTC.

The chain recombines TRBV7-2 with TRBJ1-6; 11 nucleotides align to TRBD1. The V and J ends lost 5 bases and 10 bases, in that order; junction bases with no gene match: 7. Germline V gives CDR1 SGHTA, CDR2 FQGNSA. The CDR3 has 15 amino acids. CDR3 sequence (DNA): TGTGCCAGCAGCCTACAATGGACAGGGGGCTCACCCCTCCACTTT. Translation gives CASSLQWTGGSPLHF.

This rearrangement joins TRBV12-3 or TRBV12-4 to TRBJ1-1; D is possibly TRBD1 (5 bases). The CDR3 totals 14 residues. Trimming took off 3 bases at V and 1 base at J, with 9 bases between the two ends. CDR3 DNA sequence: TGTGCCAGCAGTTTTGACAGAAAGAACACTGAAGCTTTCTTT. As protein: CASSFDRKNTEAFF.

This sequence joins TRBV20-1 and TRBJ2-7, with D maybe TRBD1 (6 bases). In germline, CDR1 is DFQATT, CDR2 SNEGSKA (reference sequence). This CDR3 is 13 amino acids long. The germline V and J ends were trimmed by 4 bases and 2 bases, with 12 bases remaining between them. CDR3 in amino acids: CSATRDTPYEQYF. The CDR3 region has the DNA TGCAGTGCTACCCGGGACACCCCCTACGAGCAGTACTTC.

This clonotype was counted ten times or more. V gene TRBV15 combines with J gene TRBJ2-1, with 7 bases fitting TRBD2. The trim removed 0 bases at V and 8 bases at J, leaving 7 bases unmatched. The CDR3 loop spans 15 amino acids. Germline V gene lookup returns CDR1 LNHNV and CDR2 YYDKDF (reference sequence). CDR3 nucleotide sequence: TGTGCCACCAGCAGAGACCCAGCGGGATCCGATGAGCAGTTCTTC. Protein: CATSRDPAGSDEQFF.

The chain joins TRBV7-9 to TRBJ2-1; D might be TRBD2 (5 bases). The CDR3 is 15 residues long. Germline V gives CDR1 SEHNR, CDR2 FQNEAQ (reference sequence). V was trimmed by 4 bases and J by 9 bases, leaving 19 bases between them. Here the CDR3 reads CASSSGLFSRTEQFF. The CDR3 nucleotides are TGTGCCAGCAGCTCCGGACTTTTCTCGCGGACTGAGCAGTTCTTC.

V and J are TRBV2 and TRBJ1-2; D remains ambiguous. This CDR3 spans 13 amino acids. Germline V gene lookup returns CDR1 SNHLY and CDR2 FYNNEI. V dropped 7 bases and J dropped 4 bases, with 13 bases sitting between them. The CDR3 DNA reads as TGTGCCAGCATCGAGGGCGCGCCCTATGGCTACACCTTC. This codes for CASIEGAPYGYTF. The full variable domain, its missing parts supplied by reference TRBV2 and TRBJ1-2, is EPEVTQTPSHQVTQMGQEVILRCVPISNHLYFYWYRQILGQKVEFLVSFYNNEISEKSEIFDDQFSVERPDGSNFTLKIRSTKLEDSAMYFCASIEGAPYGYTFGSGTRLTVV.

The rearrangement uses TRBV12-3 or TRBV12-4 and TRBJ2-5, with 7 nucleotides matching TRBD1. The V segment lost 6 bases and the J segment 10 bases; nucleotides outside the gene matches: 11. The CDR3 spans 13 residues. CDR3: CASRRQGEQYQYF. The CDR3 DNA reads as TGTGCCAGCAGGCGGCAGGGGGAGCAATACCAGTACTTC.

This clonotype occurred a few times. V usage is TRBV7-2 and J usage is TRBJ2-7; D may correspond to TRBD1 or TRBD2 (5 bases each). CDR3 length equals 16 residues. Germline values: CDR1 SGHTA, CDR2 FQGNSA. The V end was cut by 1 base, the J end by 2 bases, with 15 bases between. CDR3 nucleotides: TGTGCCAGCAGCTTAGAGGCCGGGACCGATCCCTACGAGCAGTACTTC. It specifies CASSLEAGTDPYEQYF.

V is TRBV29-1 and J is TRBJ2-7, with D maybe TRBD2 (6 bases). CDR1 is SQVTM, CDR2 ANQGSEA, per germline. The CDR3 has 12 amino acids. Trimming took off 4 bases at V and 0 bases at J, with 7 bases between the two ends. The CDR3 sequence: CSVGGNSYEQYF. The DNA of the CDR3 is TGCAGCGTTGGCGGGAACTCCTACGAGCAGTACTTC.

This chain links TRBV5-5 with TRBJ2-7; D is unclear. The CDR3 loop spans 16 amino acids. Germline loops: CDR1 SGHKS, CDR2 YYEKEE (reference sequence). Trimming shortened V by 1 base and J by 0 bases, and 14 bases separated the two germline ends. The CDR3 DNA is TGTGCCAGCAGCTTGCCAGACTCGGACCTCTCCTACGAGCAGTACTTC. The encoded protein is CASSLPDSDLSYEQYF.

This chain joins TRBV12-3 or TRBV12-4 and TRBJ2-2; D is undetermined. CDR3 length: 14 residues. V lost 6 bases, J lost 3 bases, and 11 bases lay in between. CDR3 loop: CASRNSLYTGELFF. The DNA of the CDR3 is TGTGCCAGCAGAAATAGTTTGTACACCGGGGAGCTGTTTTTT.

The chain combines TRBV4-1 with TRBJ2-3; 11 bases line up with TRBD2. Germline loops: CDR1 MGHRA, CDR2 YSYEKL. This CDR3 spans 16 amino acids. V dropped 4 bases and J dropped 3; count of bases not matched to a gene: 6. CDR3 nucleotides: TGCGCCAGCAGCCGTTCTAGCGGGAGGAGAACAGATACGCAGTATTTT. Translation: CASSRSSGRRTDTQYF.

This clonotype has just a few counts. The genes are TRBV10-3 and TRBJ2-1; 7 bases are a match to TRBD2. Germline V lookup: CDR1 ENHRY, CDR2 SYGVKD. V lost 6 bases and J lost 6; bases outside the gene matches: 5. The CDR3 sequence is 13 residues long. The CDR3 region is CAISGLEANEQFF. The CDR3 coding sequence is TGTGCCATCAGCGGACTAGAAGCCAATGAGCAGTTCTTC.

The chain couples TRBV18 to TRBJ2-7; D may match TRBD1 or TRBD2 (5 bases each). Germline lookup yields CDR1 KGHSH and CDR2 LQKENI. V gave up 0 bases and J gave up 5 bases, with 8 bases separating them. The CDR3 runs 13 residues. The CDR3 spells CASSPPGGHEQYF. CDR3 coding DNA: TGTGCCAGCTCACCACCTGGGGGTCACGAGCAGTACTTC.

V usage is TRBV20-1 and J usage is TRBJ2-3; TRBD2 aligns across 7 bases. J gave up 1 base and V 5 bases, and 6 bases lay outside the gene matches. Germline V gives CDR1 DFQATT, CDR2 SNEGSKA (reference sequence). CDR3 length: 14 residues. DNA for the CDR3: TGCAGTGCTCCCAGAGCGGGGCGCACAGATACGCAGTATTTT. Translating gives CSAPRAGRTDTQYF.